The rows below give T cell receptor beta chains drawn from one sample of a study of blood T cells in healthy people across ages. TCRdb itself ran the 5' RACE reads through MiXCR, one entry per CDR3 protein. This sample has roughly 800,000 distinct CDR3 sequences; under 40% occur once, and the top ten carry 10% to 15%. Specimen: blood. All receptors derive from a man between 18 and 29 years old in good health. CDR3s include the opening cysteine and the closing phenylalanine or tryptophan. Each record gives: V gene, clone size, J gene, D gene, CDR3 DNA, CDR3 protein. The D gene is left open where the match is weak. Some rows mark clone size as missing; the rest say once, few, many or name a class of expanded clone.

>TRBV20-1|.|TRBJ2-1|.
TGCAGTGCTAGAGAGCTCGGCGGTGTAAATGAGCAGTTCTTC
CSARELGGVNEQFF
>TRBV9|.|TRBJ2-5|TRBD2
TGTGCCAGCAGCGTAGAGTCTAGCGGAGGGGAGACCCAGTACTTC
CASSVESSGGETQYF
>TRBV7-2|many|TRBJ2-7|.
TGTGCCAGCAGACCCCTCGCTGGGAGATCCTACGAGCAGTACTTC
CASRPLAGRSYEQYF
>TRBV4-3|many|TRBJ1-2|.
TGCGCCAGCAGCCCTCCGCCAGGGAGGGGGAATGATGGCTACACCTTC
CASSPPPGRGNDGYTF
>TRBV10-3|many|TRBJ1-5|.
TGTGCCATCGGTAAAAACAATCAGCCCCAGCATTTT
CAIGKNNQPQHF
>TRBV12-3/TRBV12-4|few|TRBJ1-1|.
TGTGCCAGCAGTCCCCACCGGGTCCGGGGTAAGAACACTGAAGCTTTCTTT
CASSPHRVRGKNTEAFF
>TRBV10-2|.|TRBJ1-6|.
TGCGCCAGCAGTCAGGGACATAAATCACCCCTCCACTTT
CASSQGHKSPLHF
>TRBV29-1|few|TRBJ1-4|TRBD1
TGCAGCGTTGAAGGGCCGGGACAGGGGGCCGAAAAACTGTTTTTT
CSVEGPGQGAEKLFF
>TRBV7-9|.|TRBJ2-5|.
TGTGCCAGCAGCTTAGTCCGGCCGGGGCGAGAGACCCAGTACTTC
CASSLVRPGRETQYF
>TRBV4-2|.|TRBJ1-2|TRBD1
TGTGCCAGCAGCCAAGCGAAGGGGGCGGTGGGCTACACCTTC
CASSQAKGAVGYTF
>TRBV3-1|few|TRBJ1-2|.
TGTGCCAGCAGTTCGCAGGCACTCTATGGCTACACCTTC
CASSSQALYGYTF
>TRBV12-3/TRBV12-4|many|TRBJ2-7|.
TGTGCCAGCAGCTCCGACAGCTACGAGCAGTACTTC
CASSSDSYEQYF
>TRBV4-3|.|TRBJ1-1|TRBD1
TGCGCCAGCAGCCAAGGTCTGCAGGGGGGGAACACTGAAGCTTTCTTT
CASSQGLQGGNTEAFF
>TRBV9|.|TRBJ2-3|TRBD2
TGTGCCAGCAGCGCCGACCTAGCGGGGAACACAGATGCGCAGTATTTT
CASSADLAGNTDAQYF
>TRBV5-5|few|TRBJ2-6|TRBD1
TGTGCCAGCAGTCGTGCGGAACAGGGGGTCTCTCTCTCTGGGGCCAACGTCCTGACTTTC
CASSRAEQGVSLSGANVLTF
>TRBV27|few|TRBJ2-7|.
TGTGCCAGCAGTCCTAGCACTAGCTCCTACAATGAGCAGTACTTC
CASSPSTSSYNEQYF
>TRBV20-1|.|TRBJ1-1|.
TGCAGTGCCCCGCGCCCTGAAGCTTTCTTT
CSAPRPEAFF
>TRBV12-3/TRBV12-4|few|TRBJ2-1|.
TGTGCCAGCAGTCGCATCGGGACTCCTTTCGATGAGCAGTTCTTC
CASSRIGTPFDEQFF
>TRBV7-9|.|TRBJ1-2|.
TGTGCCAGCAGCTTATATCTGGGGGTGGATGGCTACACCTTC
CASSLYLGVDGYTF
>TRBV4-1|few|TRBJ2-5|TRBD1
TGCGCCAGCAGCCCCTCAGGGTGGGACAGTCAAGAGACCCAGTACTTC
CASSPSGWDSQETQYF
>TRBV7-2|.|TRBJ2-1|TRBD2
TGTGCCAGCAGCTTTGGGCCAGCGGGGGTAACCAGCTCCTACAATGAGCAGTTCTTC
CASSFGPAGVTSSYNEQFF
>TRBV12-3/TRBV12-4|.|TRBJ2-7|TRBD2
TGTGCCAGCAGCATAGCGGGGAGGCCTTACGAGCAGTACTTC
CASSIAGRPYEQYF
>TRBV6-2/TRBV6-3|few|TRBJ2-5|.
TGTGCCAGCAGTTATCGGCCCCGGCCCATCGGGCAAGAGACCCAGTACTTC
CASSYRPRPIGQETQYF
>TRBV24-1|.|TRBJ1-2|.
TGTGCCACCAGTAAGGACAGAGGGAGTGGCTACACCTTC
CATSKDRGSGYTF
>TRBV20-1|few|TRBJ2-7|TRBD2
TGCAGTGCCCATCTAGCGGGGGTAAACGAGCAGTACTTC
CSAHLAGVNEQYF
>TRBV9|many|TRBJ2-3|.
TGTGCCAGCAGCGTAGCAGGGACAGATACGCAGTATTTT
CASSVAGTDTQYF
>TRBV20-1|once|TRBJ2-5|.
TGCAGTGCTAGAGGGCAGGGATTAGGGGAGCAGTACTTC
CSARGQGLGEQYF
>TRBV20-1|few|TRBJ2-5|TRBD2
TGCAGTGCTACCCCACTAGCGGGGGGGCTCTTTGGAGAGACCCAGTACTTC
CSATPLAGGLFGETQYF
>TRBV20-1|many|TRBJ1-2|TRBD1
TGCAGTGCTAGCTCACAGGGGGGGAATGGCTACACCTTC
CSASSQGGNGYTF
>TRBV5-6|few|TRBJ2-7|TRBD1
TGTGCCAGCAGCACGAACATCCGGGACAGGGTATACTACGAGCAGTACTTC
CASSTNIRDRVYYEQYF
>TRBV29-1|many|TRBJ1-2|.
TGCAGCGTTGTTCCCTCAATCTATGGCTACACCTTC
CSVVPSIYGYTF
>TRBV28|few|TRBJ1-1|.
TGTGCCAGCAGGAGGTGGGGTGAAGCTTTCTTT
CASRRWGEAFF
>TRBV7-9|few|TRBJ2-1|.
TGTGCCAGCACCTCCGCGGGGCGAAACAATGAGCAGTTCTTC
CASTSAGRNNEQFF
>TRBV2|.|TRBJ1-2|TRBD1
TGTGCCAGAAGACAGGGGTCTAACTATGGCTACACCTTC
CARRQGSNYGYTF
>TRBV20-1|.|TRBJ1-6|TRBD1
TGCAGTGCTAGGGGCCTGACAGGGCGGAATTCACCCCTCCACTTT
CSARGLTGRNSPLHF
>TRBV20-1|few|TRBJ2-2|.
TGCAGTGCCCAACTGGCAGGCTCGAACACCGGGGAGCTGTTTTTT
CSAQLAGSNTGELFF
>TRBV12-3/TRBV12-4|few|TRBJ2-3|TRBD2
TGTGCCAGCAGTTTGGCTAGCGGGGGAACGCAGTATTTT
CASSLASGGTQYF
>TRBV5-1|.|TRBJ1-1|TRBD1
TGCGCCAGCAGCCAAACCGCGACAGGGCTACTTGGAGCTTTCTTT
CASSQTATGLLGAFF
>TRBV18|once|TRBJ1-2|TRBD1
TGTGCCAGCTCACCACCAACAGGGGACGGCTACACCTTC
CASSPPTGDGYTF
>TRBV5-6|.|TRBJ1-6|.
TGTGCCAGCAGCACAGCCCGGGACAACTATAATTCACCCCTCCACTTT
CASSTARDNYNSPLHF
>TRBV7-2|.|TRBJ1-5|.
TGTGCCAGCAGTCAAAGACAGGATCTGGATCAGCCCCAGCATTTT
CASSQRQDLDQPQHF
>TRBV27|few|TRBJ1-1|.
TGTGCCAGCAGTCCGCTTGACGGGACTGAAGCTTTCTTT
CASSPLDGTEAFF
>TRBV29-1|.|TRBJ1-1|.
TGCAGCGTTGAGTCGGTGTTGAACACTGAAGCTTTCTTT
CSVESVLNTEAFF
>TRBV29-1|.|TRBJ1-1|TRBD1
TGCAACGCATGGAGGACAGGGGCGAACACTGAAGCTTTCTTT
CNAWRTGANTEAFF
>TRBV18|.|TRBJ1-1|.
TGTGCCAGCTCGTCCGGGAAAAACACTGAAGCTTTCTTT
CASSSGKNTEAFF
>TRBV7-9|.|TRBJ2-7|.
TGTGCCAGCAGCGCACCCGGGACATGGGAGGGGAATGAGCAGTACTTC
CASSAPGTWEGNEQYF
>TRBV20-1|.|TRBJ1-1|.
TGCAGTGCTAGACCGAACACTGAAGCTTTCTTT
CSARPNTEAFF
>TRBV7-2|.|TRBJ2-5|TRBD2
TGTGCCAGCAGCCTCCCCGCTGGCGGGGGGGGAGAGACCCAGTACTTC
CASSLPAGGGGETQYF
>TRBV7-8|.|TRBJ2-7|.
TGTGCCAGCAGCTTAGAATGGGGGGTCTCCTACGAGCAGTACTTC
CASSLEWGVSYEQYF
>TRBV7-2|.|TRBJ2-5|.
TGTGCCAGCAGCCCCACAGGGTTCCAAGAGACCCAGTACTTC
CASSPTGFQETQYF
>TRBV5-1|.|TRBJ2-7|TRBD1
TGCGCCAGCAGCCCGGGACAGGGGGGGTATAGCTCCTACGAGCAGTACTTC
CASSPGQGGYSSYEQYF
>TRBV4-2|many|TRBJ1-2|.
TGTGCCAGCAGCCAAGTCGCAGGGAACTATGGCTACACCTTC
CASSQVAGNYGYTF
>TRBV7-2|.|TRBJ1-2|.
TGTGCCAGCAGCTCCCAACAGGGAATAATGTATGGCTACACCTTC
CASSSQQGIMYGYTF
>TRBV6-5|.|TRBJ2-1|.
TGTGCCAGCAGTGACTCGAGAATCGATGAGCAGTTCTTC
CASSDSRIDEQFF
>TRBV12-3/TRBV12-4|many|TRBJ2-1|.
TGTGCCAGCACCCAGACAGAGAGCTCCTACAATGAGCAGTTCTTC
CASTQTESSYNEQFF
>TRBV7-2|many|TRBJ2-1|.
TGTGCCAGCAGCTTTGTCGGGATAACCCACAACAATGAGCAGTTCTTC
CASSFVGITHNNEQFF
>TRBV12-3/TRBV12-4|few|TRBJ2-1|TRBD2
TGTGCCAGCAGTTTAGCTAGCGGGGGGGTCTACAATGAGCAGTTCTTC
CASSLASGGVYNEQFF
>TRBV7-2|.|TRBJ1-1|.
TGTGCCAGCAGCTTAGATGAACAGTACACTGAAGCTTTCTTT
CASSLDEQYTEAFF
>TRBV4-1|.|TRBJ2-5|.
TGCGCCAGCAGCCAAGGCTGGGGGGAGACCCAGTACTTC
CASSQGWGETQYF
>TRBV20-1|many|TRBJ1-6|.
TGCAGTGCTAGACAGGGGAGCTCCTATAATTCACCCCTCCACTTT
CSARQGSSYNSPLHF